The next 18 T cell receptor beta chains were all read from a single sample in a study of blood T cells in healthy people across ages. Using a J-beta primer mix together with a sample-barcoded 5' primer, a second PCR was run for roughly 7 to 12 cycles. TCRdb passed the 5' RACE reads through MiXCR, listing each CDR3 protein once. The sample lists around 1,000,000 distinct CDR3 sequences, approximately 26% occurring once. This sample was shared with a second study, whose subject was T cells of mothers and their children.

The sequencing input was blood. The receptors were gathered from a girl aged 2-9 years in good health.

This clonotype was observed a few times. The rearrangement uses TRBV6-6 and TRBJ1-2; maybe TRBD1 (6 bases). From germline, CDR1 is MNHNY and CDR2 SVGAGI (reference sequence). Trimming took off 7 bases at V and 6 bases at J, with 15 bases between the two ends. CDR3 length: 13 amino acids. CDR3 in DNA: TGTGCCAGCACACCCTACAGGGATAATGGCTACACCTTC. Its translation: CASTPYRDNGYTF.

The V call is TRBV29-1, the J call TRBJ1-1; the D gene is possibly TRBD1 (5 bases). The CDR3 length is 16 residues. Trimming pared 6 bases from V and 1 base from J, leaving 21 bases between. CDR1 is SQVTM and CDR2 is ANQGSEA in the germline V gene. The CDR3 DNA is TGCAGCGTGGAGTGGGGGGTAGTCAGAACGAACACTGAAGCTTTCTTT. This sequence encodes CSVEWGVVRTNTEAFF.

This clonotype was seen ten or more times. The chain couples TRBV9 to TRBJ2-3; D is possibly TRBD1 or TRBD2 (5 bases each). Germline CDR1 reads SGDLS; CDR2 reads YYNGEE. V gave up 7 bases and J gave up 1 base, with 19 bases separating them. This CDR3 is 16 amino acids long. The CDR3 is CASGARLDGGTDTQYF. The CDR3 DNA follows: TGTGCCAGCGGGGCCCGTCTGGACGGGGGCACAGATACGCAGTATTTT.

This chain's CDR3 is CSARRTGNTYEQYF. The CDR3 DNA follows: TGCAGTGCGAGGAGGACAGGGAATACGTACGAGCAGTACTTC. This rearrangement joins TRBV20-1 to TRBJ2-7, with TRBD1 matching over 8 bases. The junction had 11 bases not matched to a gene; V was cut back by 6 bases and J by 4 bases. Germline loops: CDR1 DFQATT, CDR2 SNEGSKA (reference sequence). The CDR3 sequence is 14 residues long.

The V and J genes are TRBV20-1 and TRBJ2-3; a possible D gene is TRBD1 (5 bases). The CDR3 has 15 amino acids. V lost 5 bases to trimming and J lost 4 bases, with 19 bases between them. Germline V gene lookup returns CDR1 DFQATT and CDR2 SNEGSKA (reference sequence). The CDR3 DNA reads as TGCAGTGCTTCCACAGGCCCTACCTCGTCAGATACGCAGTATTTT. It yields the protein CSASTGPTSSDTQYF.

A remark on this clonotype: The CDR3 ends on some other residue instead of the conserved phenylalanine or tryptophan, so this is likely a read error. The chain carries TRBV7-9 and TRBJ2-1; D is uncertain. The DNA end is a closer match to TRBJ2-5, so the J assignment may be wrong. This CDR3 comprises 12 residues. CDR1 is SEHNR and CDR2 is FQNEAQ in the germline V gene (reference sequence). CDR3 loop: CASSRLTETQYL. CDR3 nucleotide sequence: TGTGCCAGCTCTAGACTCACGGAGACCCAGTACCTC.

The chain is built from TRBV6-2 or TRBV6-3 and TRBJ2-5, with a possible D match to TRBD1 (6 bases). The DNA end lines up better with TRBJ2-7; the J call may be wrong. The CDR3 covers 16 residues. Per germline, CDR1 MNHEY and CDR2 SVGEGT. In DNA, the CDR3 is TGTGCCAGCAGTTACTCTAGCAGGGGAATCTCCTACGAGCAGTACTTC. Protein product: CASSYSSRGISYEQYF.

For this clonotype: Relative to the germline gene, one junction end is altered; a read error may explain this. This rearrangement joins TRBV6-2 or TRBV6-3 to TRBJ2-7, with TRBD2 matching 13 bases. CDR1 MNHEY and CDR2 SVGEGT come from the germline V gene. CDR3 length: 11 residues. The CDR3 DNA reads TGTGCCAGCAGCGGACTAGCGGGGGCCGCCTTC. Protein: CASSGLAGAAF.

V is TRBV7-9 and J is TRBJ1-4; the D gene is possibly TRBD1 (6 bases). CDR3 length: 15 amino acids. Between the trimmed V and J ends, which lost 6 bases and 8 bases, there was a span of 19 bases. Germline values: CDR1 SEHNR, CDR2 FQNEAQ (reference sequence). DNA of the CDR3: TGTGCCAGCAGTCACAGAAACAGGGAACGAGAAAAACTGTTTTTT. Protein: CASSHRNREREKLFF.

This chain joins TRBV4-1 and TRBJ2-6; 12 bases map to TRBD2. Losses at the gene ends were 1 base for V and 0 bases for J; bases not matched to a gene: 7. Germline loops: CDR1 MGHRA, CDR2 YSYEKL. The CDR3 sequence is 20 residues long. The CDR3: CASSQAFLAGGPSGANVLTF. The CDR3, as DNA: TGCGCCAGCAGCCAAGCATTTCTAGCGGGAGGGCCCTCTGGGGCCAACGTCCTGACTTTC.

The chain combines TRBV25-1 with TRBJ2-7; D gene uncertain. Trimming took 1 base from V and 6 from J, leaving 4 bases between them. CDR1 is MGHDK, CDR2 SYGVNS, per germline. The CDR3 is made up of 11 amino acids. The CDR3 DNA reads TGTGCCAGCAGTGAATTTCTCGAGCAGTACTTC. This encodes CASSEFLEQYF.

This chain connects TRBV29-1 to TRBJ1-2; D is unclear. The V gene's germline CDR1 is SQVTM and CDR2 ANQGSEA. The V end lost 7 bases, the J end lost 3 bases, and 15 bases lay between the germline ends. There are 13 residues in the CDR3. The CDR3 DNA reads as TGCAGCGCATCGGGGTCGGTGGACTATGGCTACACCTTC. Translation gives CSASGSVDYGYTF.

CDR3 protein: CASSPQLGFYNEQFF. For the CDR3, the DNA is TGTGCCAGCAGCCCCCAGCTAGGGTTCTACAATGAGCAGTTCTTC. The chain employs TRBV4-2 and TRBJ2-1; D unresolved. Looked up from germline, CDR1 is LGHNA and CDR2 is YNFKEQ. The CDR3 contains 15 residues. The V end was cut by 4 bases, the J end by 3 bases, with 13 bases between.

This sequence joins TRBV12-3 or TRBV12-4 and TRBJ1-2; D not resolved. This CDR3 contains 16 residues. The V and J ends lost 7 bases and 2 bases respectively, with 20 bases between them. CDR3 amino acids: CASTLSLQVWNYGYTF. CDR3 sequence (DNA): TGTGCCAGCACCCTGTCACTCCAGGTCTGGAACTATGGCTACACCTTC.

This clonotype turned up a few times. The CDR3 bases are TGCAGTGCTGGGAGACTAGCCGCTGAGCAGTTCTTC. This codes for CSAGRLAAEQFF. The J gene is TRBJ2-1, the V gene TRBV20-1, with TRBD2 identical over 7 bases. With V trimmed by 5 bases and J by 9 bases, 7 bases remained unmatched. Germline V lookup: CDR1 DFQATT, CDR2 SNEGSKA (reference sequence). This CDR3 is 12 amino acids long.

The rearrangement uses TRBV28 and TRBJ2-7; perhaps TRBD1 as D (6 bases). The V end lost 6 bases, the J end lost 2 bases, and 14 bases lay between the germline ends. Germline V gene sequence: CDR1 MDHEN, CDR2 SYDVKM. This CDR3 region has 14 residues. The CDR3 loop is CASRPRQVPYEQYF. The CDR3 nucleotides read TGTGCCAGCAGACCCAGACAGGTCCCCTACGAGCAGTACTTC.

A few counts support this clonotype. This chain joins TRBV28 and TRBJ1-1, with D hard to call. The V gene's germline CDR1 is MDHEN and CDR2 SYDVKM. This CDR3 is built from 14 residues. V was trimmed by 6 bases and J by 1 base, leaving 12 bases between them. CDR3 sequence (DNA): TGTGCCAGCAGCGGTGTTTTGGGGAACACTGAAGCTTTCTTT. It codes for CASSGVLGNTEAFF.

On this clonotype itself: At one of its ends the junction is not consistent with the germline gene, which may arise from a read error. The chain couples TRBV12-3 or TRBV12-4 to TRBJ1-3, with unresolved D. The CDR3 totals 15 residues. CDR3 amino acids: CASSFFAISGDTIYF. The CDR3 DNA reads TGTGCCAGCAGTTTCTTTGCCATCTCTGGAGACACCATATATTTT.